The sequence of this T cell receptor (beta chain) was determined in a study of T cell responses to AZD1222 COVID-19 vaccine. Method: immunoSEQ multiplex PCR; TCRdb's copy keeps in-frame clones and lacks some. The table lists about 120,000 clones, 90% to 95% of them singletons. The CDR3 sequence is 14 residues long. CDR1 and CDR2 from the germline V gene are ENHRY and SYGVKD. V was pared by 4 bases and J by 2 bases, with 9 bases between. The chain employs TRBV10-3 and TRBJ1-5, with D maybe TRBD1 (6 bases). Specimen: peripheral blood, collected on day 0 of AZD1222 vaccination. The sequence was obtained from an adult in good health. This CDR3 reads CAISAAGGNQPQHF. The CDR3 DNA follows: TGTGCCATCAGTGCGGCAGGGGGCAATCAGCCCCAGCATTTT.